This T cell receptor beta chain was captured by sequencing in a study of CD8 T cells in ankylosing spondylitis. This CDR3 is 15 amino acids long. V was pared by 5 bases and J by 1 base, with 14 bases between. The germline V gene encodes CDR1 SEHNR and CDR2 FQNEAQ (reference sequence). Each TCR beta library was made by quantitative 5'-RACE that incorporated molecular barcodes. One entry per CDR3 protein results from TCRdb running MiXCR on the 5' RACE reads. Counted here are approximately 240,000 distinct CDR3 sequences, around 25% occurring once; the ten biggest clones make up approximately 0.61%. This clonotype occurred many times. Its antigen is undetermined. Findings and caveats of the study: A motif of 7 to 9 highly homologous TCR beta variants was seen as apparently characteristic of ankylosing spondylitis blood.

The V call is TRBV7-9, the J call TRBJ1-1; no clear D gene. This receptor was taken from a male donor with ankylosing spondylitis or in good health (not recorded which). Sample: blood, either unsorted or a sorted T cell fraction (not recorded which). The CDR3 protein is CASSRWSGTNTEAFF. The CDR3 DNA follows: TGTGCCAGCAGCCGGTGGAGTGGTACGAACACTGAAGCTTTCTTT. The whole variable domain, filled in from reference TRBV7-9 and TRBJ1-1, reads DTGVSQNPRHKITKRGQNVTFRCDPISEHNRLYWYRQTLGQGPEFLTYFQNEAQLEKSRLLSDRFSAERPKGSFSTLEIQRTEQGDSAMYLCASSRWSGTNTEAFFGQGTRLTVV.